Presented here are 30 T cell receptor beta chains from one specimen sequenced in a study of shared clonotypes between healthy human individuals. Assay: immunoSEQ multiplex PCR; the TCRdb copy retains only in-frame clones and omits some. The table includes about 2.4 million clones, over 85% detected once. The sequenced sample was naive CD4+ T cells from PBMCs. The subset here: CD45RA+ positively selected. The receptor set was obtained from a man aged 18 to 30 in good health. Some clones in this sample may be carry-over from other donors' samples.

This clone has a single count. The CDR3 region has the DNA TGTGCCAGCTCACGCGAGCGGGGGATATGGTCCTACGAGCAGTACTTC. It translates to CASSRERGIWSYEQYF. The rearrangement uses TRBV18 and TRBJ2-7; TRBD2 agrees at 8 bases. Per the germline V gene, CDR1 is KGHSH and CDR2 is LQKENI. The ends lost 4 bases at V and 1 base at J; junction bases unmatched: 9. This CDR3 spans 16 amino acids. Complete variable domain (other parts from reference TRBV18 and TRBJ2-7): NAGVMQNPRHLVRRRGQEARLRCSPMKGHSHVYWYRQLPEEGLKFMVYLQKENIIDESGMPKERFSAEFPKEGPSILRIQQVVRGDSAAYFCASSRERGIWSYEQYFGPGTRLTVT.

The gene calls are TRBV7-6 and TRBJ1-1, with TRBD1 matching 10 bases. CDR1 is SGHVS and CDR2 is FNYEAQ in the germline V gene. V gave up 5 bases and J gave up 5 bases; unmatched junction bases: 8. CDR3 size: 15 residues. Here the CDR3 reads CASSPSTGGGTEAFF. The CDR3 DNA sequence: TGTGCCAGCAGCCCTTCGACAGGGGGCGGGACTGAAGCTTTCTTT.

This chain joins TRBV9 and TRBJ2-1; D ambiguous. The CDR3 has 13 residues. CDR1 and CDR2 from the germline V gene are SGDLS and YYNGEE. V was clipped by 4 bases and J by 6 bases, with 11 bases between them. CDR3 sequence reads: CASSTTPSNEQFF. For the CDR3, the DNA is TGTGCCAGCAGCACCACTCCTAGCAATGAGCAGTTCTTC. Together with reference TRBV9 and TRBJ2-1, the CDR3 gives the full variable domain: DSGVTQTPKHLITATGQRVTLRCSPRSGDLSVYWYQQSLDQGLQFLIQYYNGEERAKGNILERFSAQQFPDLHSELNLSSLELGDSALYFCASSTTPSNEQFFGPGTRLTVL.

The rearrangement joins TRBV4-1 to TRBJ1-2, with unresolved D. Trimming removed 1 base at V and 6 bases at J, with 21 bases between. CDR1 and CDR2 from the germline V gene are MGHRA and YSYEKL. The CDR3 length is 17 residues. Written as DNA, the CDR3 is TGCGCCAGCAGCCAAGTTATTGGCCGAGCAAGAGACCATGGCTACACCTTC. Amino acid sequence: CASSQVIGRARDHGYTF.

The rearrangement links TRBV7-2 to TRBJ1-2, with 7 bases lining up with TRBD1. CDR1 is SGHTA, CDR2 FQGNSA, per germline. There are 14 residues in the CDR3. J was trimmed by 1 base and V by 4 bases; bases with no gene match: 3. In DNA form, the CDR3 reads TGTGCCAGCAGCTGGACAGGCCTTAACTATGGCTACACCTTC. It yields the protein CASSWTGLNYGYTF.

The V call is TRBV29-1, the J call TRBJ1-2, with a tentative D call TRBD1 (5 bases). V was shortened by 2 bases and J by 8 bases, with 9 bases between the two germline ends. This CDR3 contains 11 residues. Germline lookup yields CDR1 SQVTM and CDR2 ANQGSEA. CDR3 amino acids: CSVESGGGYTF. The CDR3 DNA sequence: TGCAGCGTTGAATCTGGGGGAGGCTACACCTTC.

A note on this clone: Other nucleotide sequences in the sample specify the same CDR3. The chain links TRBV6-6 to TRBJ1-5; unclear D gene. Trimming pared 6 bases from V and 0 bases from J, leaving 6 bases between. Per germline, CDR1 MNHNY and CDR2 SVGAGI (reference sequence). There are 13 residues in the CDR3. CDR3 region: CASRSYSNQPQHF. CDR3 bases: TGTGCCAGCAGAAGTTATAGCAATCAGCCCCAGCATTTT.

The V gene is TRBV9, the J gene TRBJ1-3, with D perhaps matching TRBD1 (6 bases). V was shortened by 4 bases and J by 0 bases, with 14 bases between the two germline ends. CDR3 length equals 16 residues. The V gene's germline CDR1 is SGDLS and CDR2 YYNGEE. DNA for the CDR3: TGTGCCAGCAGCCCCCGGACAGATTACTCTGGAAACACCATATATTTT. Residues: CASSPRTDYSGNTIYF.

V and J are TRBV29-1 and TRBJ2-1; D possibly corresponds to TRBD2 (5 bases). CDR3 length equals 13 residues. Germline V gene sequence: CDR1 SQVTM, CDR2 ANQGSEA. Trimming left V 6 bases short and J 7 bases short, with 16 bases between. The CDR3 DNA is TGCAGCGTCGGACCGCTGGGAGTAAATGAGCAGTTCTTC. Its translation is CSVGPLGVNEQFF.

This chain links TRBV6-6 with TRBJ2-7; weak D call: TRBD1 (5 bases). The CDR3 contains 14 residues. Trimming cost V 2 bases and J 3 bases, with 11 bases left between them. Germline CDR1 reads MNHNY; CDR2 reads SVGAGI (reference sequence). The CDR3 DNA sequence: TGTGCCAGCAGTTACGGGCAGGGTGGCTACGAGCAGTACTTC. It translates to CASSYGQGGYEQYF.

The chain joins TRBV30 to TRBJ2-2; D not resolved. Trimming pared 0 bases from V and 5 bases from J, leaving 13 bases between. Germline lookup yields CDR1 GTSNPN and CDR2 SVGIG (reference sequence). CDR3 length equals 15 residues. The CDR3 loop reads CAWSVSPHSTGELFF. DNA of the CDR3: TGTGCCTGGAGTGTCTCCCCCCATTCTACCGGGGAGCTGTTTTTT.

This clone was seen a single time. The genes are TRBV5-1 and TRBJ1-2, with D perhaps TRBD1 (5 bases). Germline CDR1 and CDR2: SGHRS and YFSETQ. Deletions cut 0 bases from V and 4 bases from J, with 10 bases between. This CDR3 has 14 amino acids. The CDR3 protein is CASSLDTGGYGYTF. CDR3 nucleotides: TGCGCCAGCAGCTTGGATACGGGGGGCTATGGCTACACCTTC.

V and J are TRBV28 and TRBJ1-5, with D uncertain. This CDR3 comprises 11 residues. Germline values: CDR1 MDHEN, CDR2 SYDVKM. Trimming left V 3 bases short and J 10 bases short, with 7 bases between. The CDR3 reads CASSFRLPQHF. The CDR3 DNA is TGTGCCAGCAGTTTTAGGCTCCCCCAGCATTTT.

This chain joins TRBV13 and TRBJ2-7, with 11 bases matching TRBD2. The CDR3 has 14 amino acids. V gave up 6 bases and J gave up 5 bases; unmatched junction bases: 6. Germline assignment: CDR1 PRHDT and CDR2 FYEKMQ (reference sequence). In DNA, the CDR3 is TGTGCCAGCAGTACTAGCGGGAGTTGGAACGAGCAGTACTTC. Translated, it gives CASSTSGSWNEQYF.

The genes are TRBV30 and TRBJ1-2; 7 bases map to TRBD1. Germline loops: CDR1 GTSNPN, CDR2 SVGIG (reference sequence). This CDR3 spans 15 amino acids. V gave up 0 bases and J gave up 6 bases; unmatched junction bases: 10. CDR3 nucleotides: TGTGCCTGGAGTGTCGGTCAGGGGGGAAGGGATGGCTACACCTTC. The encoded protein is CAWSVGQGGRDGYTF.

A single count supports this clone. This sequence joins TRBV2 and TRBJ2-1; 11 nucleotides match TRBD2. This CDR3 is 15 amino acids long. The germline CDR1 and CDR2 sequences are SNHLY and FYNNEI. J lost 7 bases, V lost 9 bases, and 11 bases had no gene match. The chain's CDR3 is CAREISGRGLNEQFF. The CDR3 DNA reads TGTGCCAGGGAGATTAGCGGGAGGGGGCTGAATGAGCAGTTCTTC.

In regard to this clone: This sample also contains other DNA sequences that code for the same CDR3. The chain recombines TRBV28 with TRBJ1-5; 8 bases are shared with TRBD1. The length of the CDR3 is 15 residues. The ends lost 6 bases at V and 4 bases at J; junction bases unmatched: 8. Per germline, CDR1 MDHEN and CDR2 SYDVKM. The CDR3 nucleotides are TGTGCCAGCAGATCCGGACAGGGAGGGAATCAGCCCCAGCATTTT. Amino acids: CASRSGQGGNQPQHF.

The rearrangement uses TRBV30 and TRBJ1-4; D unclear. Per germline, CDR1 GTSNPN and CDR2 SVGIG (reference sequence). Trimming removed 0 bases from V and 0 bases from J, with 14 bases in between. The length of the CDR3 is 17 residues. The CDR3 here is CAWSVSAASATNEKLFF. The CDR3 bases are TGTGCCTGGAGTGTAAGCGCAGCCTCTGCAACTAATGAAAAACTGTTTTTT.

The chain links TRBV10-3 to TRBJ2-3, with 13 bases matching TRBD2. Germline V lookup: CDR1 ENHRY, CDR2 SYGVKD. The CDR3 runs 17 residues. Germline trimming cut 3 bases from V and 5 bases from J; bases unmatched to any gene: 8. CDR3 amino acids: CAISDPGLAGVRDTQYF. The CDR3 DNA follows: TGTGCCATCAGTGACCCCGGACTAGCGGGAGTGCGAGATACGCAGTATTTT.

This chain joins TRBV19 and TRBJ2-4, with 7 bases lining up with TRBD2. The CDR3 has 17 amino acids. Germline V CDR1 and CDR2: LNHDA, SQIVND (reference sequence). The J segment lost 1 base and the V segment lost 1 base, leaving 7 bases of the junction unmatched. The CDR3 DNA reads as TGTGCCAGTAGTATAGGGGGAGGGGCGGTCGCCAAAAACATTCAGTACTTC. Amino acids: CASSIGGGAVAKNIQYF. The full variable domain, with the rest looked up from reference TRBV19 and TRBJ2-4, is DGGITQSPKYLFRKEGQNVTLSCEQNLNHDAMYWYRQDPGQGLRLIYYSQIVNDFQKGDIAEGYSVSREKKESFPLTVTSAQKNPTAFYLCASSIGGGAVAKNIQYFGAGTRLSVL.

The V call is TRBV10-2, the J call TRBJ2-7; D ambiguous. CDR3 length equals 19 residues. Trimming pared 0 bases from V and 2 bases from J, leaving 23 bases between. The germline gives CDR1 WSHSY, CDR2 SAAADI. CDR3 amino acids: CASSESLGFISPKTYEQYF. CDR3 DNA: TGCGCCAGCAGTGAGTCTTTGGGGTTTATTTCCCCAAAAACCTACGAGCAGTACTTC.

The V and J genes are TRBV19 and TRBJ2-6; 15 nucleotides match TRBD2. This CDR3 is built from 18 residues. Germline assignment: CDR1 LNHDA and CDR2 SQIVND (reference sequence). V trimming: 3 bases; J trimming: 0 bases; junction bases outside the gene matches: 0. The CDR3 DNA reads TGTGCCAGTAGTATGGGACTAGCGGGGGGCTCTGGGGCCAACGTCCTGACTTTC. It translates to CASSMGLAGGSGANVLTF. The entire variable domain, with the rest obtained from reference TRBV19 and TRBJ2-6, is as follows: DGGITQSPKYLFRKEGQNVTLSCEQNLNHDAMYWYRQDPGQGLRLIYYSQIVNDFQKGDIAEGYSVSREKKESFPLTVTSAQKNPTAFYLCASSMGLAGGSGANVLTFGAGSRLTVL.

The table lists this clone with a few counts. V gene TRBV5-4 combines with J gene TRBJ1-2; TRBD1 aligns across 7 bases. V lost 4 bases to trimming and J lost 8 bases; unmatched junction nucleotides: 8. This CDR3 has 13 residues. Germline CDR1 is SGHNT and CDR2 is YYREEE (reference sequence). CDR3 nucleotide sequence: TGTGCCAGCAGCGAACAGGGGAATGAAGGCTACACCTTC. As protein: CASSEQGNEGYTF.

This rearrangement joins TRBV5-4 to TRBJ2-1; TRBD2 matches 9 bases. The germline V gene has CDR1 SGHNT and CDR2 YYREEE (reference sequence). Trimming removed 3 bases from V and 9 bases from J; junction bases left unmatched: 10. This CDR3 comprises 15 residues. The CDR3 DNA is TGTGCCAGCAGCTCGCGGGAGGGTCGCGCTCTTGAGCAGTTCTTC. Translated: CASSSREGRALEQFF.

The gene calls are TRBV6-5 and TRBJ1-2; weak D call: TRBD1 (6 bases). V lost 6 bases to trimming and J lost 3 bases, with 14 bases between them. CDR1 is MNHEY and CDR2 is SVGAGI in the germline V gene. The CDR3 consists of 14 residues. The CDR3 coding sequence is TGTGCCAGCAGCCGACACAGGGCCCACTATGGCTACACCTTC. It specifies CASSRHRAHYGYTF.

This rearrangement joins TRBV6-5 to TRBJ1-2, with 7 positions matching TRBD1. V was pared by 5 bases and J by 2 bases, with 5 bases of the junction left unmatched. The CDR3 consists of 14 residues. Germline CDR1 and CDR2: MNHEY and SVGAGI. The CDR3 sequence is CASSPQTGNYGYTF. CDR3 nucleotide sequence: TGTGCCAGCAGTCCTCAGACAGGGAACTATGGCTACACCTTC.

V gene TRBV5-4 combines with J gene TRBJ2-1; D unclear. Germline lookup yields CDR1 SGHNT and CDR2 YYREEE (reference sequence). V was clipped by 4 bases and J by 9 bases, with 14 bases between them. This CDR3 spans 13 amino acids. CDR3 protein: CASSPLVLAEQFF. CDR3 coding DNA: TGTGCCAGCAGCCCCCTTGTGTTGGCTGAGCAGTTCTTC.

The V gene is TRBV6-5, the J gene TRBJ2-5, with 8 bases lining up with TRBD1. The CDR3 consists of 15 residues. With V trimmed by 7 bases and J by 5 bases, 12 bases remained unmatched. CDR1 and CDR2 from the germline V gene are MNHEY and SVGAGI. This chain's CDR3 is CASTPIDRGRETQYF. CDR3 sequence (DNA): TGTGCCAGCACCCCAATCGACAGGGGAAGGGAGACCCAGTACTTC.

The V call is TRBV6-1, the J call TRBJ1-5; D call uncertain. Deletions cut 0 bases from V and 5 bases from J, with 17 bases between. This CDR3 has 17 residues. Germline V gene sequence: CDR1 MNHNS, CDR2 SASEGT. The CDR3 spells CASSEALVGSGDQPQHF. CDR3 sequence (DNA): TGTGCCAGCAGTGAAGCGTTAGTAGGGAGCGGAGATCAGCCCCAGCATTTT.

The CDR3 DNA is TGTGCCAGCAGCAAAGGCTTTCGGCGGGCGAACACCGGGGAGCTGTTTTTT. It specifies CASSKGFRRANTGELFF. This chain links TRBV21-1 with TRBJ2-2; the tabulated D call, TRBD2, remains unverified against the DNA. TRBV21-1 is labeled a pseudogene. This CDR3 contains 17 residues.